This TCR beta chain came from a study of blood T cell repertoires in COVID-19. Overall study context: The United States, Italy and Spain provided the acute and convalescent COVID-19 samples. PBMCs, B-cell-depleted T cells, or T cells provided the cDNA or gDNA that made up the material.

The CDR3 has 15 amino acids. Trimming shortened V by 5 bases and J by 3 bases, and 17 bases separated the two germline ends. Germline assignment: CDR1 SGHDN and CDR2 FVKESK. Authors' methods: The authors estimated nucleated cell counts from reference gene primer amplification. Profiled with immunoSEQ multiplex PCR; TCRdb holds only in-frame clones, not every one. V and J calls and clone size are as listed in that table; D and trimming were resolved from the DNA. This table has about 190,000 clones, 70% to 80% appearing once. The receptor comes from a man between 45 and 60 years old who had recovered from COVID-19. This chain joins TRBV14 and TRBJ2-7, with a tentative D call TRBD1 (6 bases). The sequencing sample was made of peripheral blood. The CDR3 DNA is TGTGCCAGCAGCTTAGACAGGCATGAATTCTACGAGCAGTACTTC. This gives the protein CASSLDRHEFYEQYF. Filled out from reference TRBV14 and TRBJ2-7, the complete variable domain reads EAGVTQFPSHSVIEKGQTVTLRCDPISGHDNLYWYRRVMGKEIKFLLHFVKESKQDESGMPNNRFLAERTGGTYSTLKVQPAELEDSGVYFCASSLDRHEFYEQYFGPGTRLTVT.